The clone carrying this T cell receptor (beta chain) showed up many times. The data derive from a study of T-cell reconstitution after alpha-beta-depleted transplantation in children. A library of TCRbeta sequences, prepared with unique molecular identifiers, was generated. TCRdb re-called the PCR reads through MiXCR, storing one row per CDR3 protein. The sample lists hundreds of thousands of distinct CDR3 sequences, about an eighth seen once, with 0.65% to 0.9% in the top ten. There are 13 residues in the CDR3. CDR1 is DFQATT and CDR2 is SNEGSKA in the germline V gene (reference sequence). The V and J ends lost 1 base and 1 base respectively, with 7 bases between them.

The chain is built from TRBV20-1 and TRBJ2-5, with D perhaps matching TRBD1 (5 bases). The source is a girl aged 2 to 10 with congenital amegakaryocytic thrombocytopenia, due to receive a stem cell transplant. The specimen comprised PBMCs, sampled before TCRalphabeta/CD19-depleted stem cell transplant. The chain's CDR3 is CSARGTLQETQYF. CDR3 coding DNA: TGCAGTGCTAGAGGGACACTCCAAGAGACCCAGTACTTC.